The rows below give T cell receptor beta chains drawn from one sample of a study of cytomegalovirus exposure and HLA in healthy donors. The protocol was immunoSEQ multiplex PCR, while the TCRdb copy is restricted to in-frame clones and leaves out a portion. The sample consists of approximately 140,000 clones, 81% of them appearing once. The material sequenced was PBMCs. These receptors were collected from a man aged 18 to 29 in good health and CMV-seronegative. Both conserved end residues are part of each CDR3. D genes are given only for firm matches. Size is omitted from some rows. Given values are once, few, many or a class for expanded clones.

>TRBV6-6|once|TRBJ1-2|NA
CASTPRAGDGYTF
TGTGCCAGCACCCCCCGGGCGGGAGACGGCTACACCTTC
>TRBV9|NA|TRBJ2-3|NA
CASSRGRTSTDTQYF
TGTGCCAGCAGCCGCGGACGGACTAGCACAGATACGCAGTATTTT
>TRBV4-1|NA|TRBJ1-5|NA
CASSHGVPRGGANQPQHF
TGCGCCAGCAGCCACGGTGTACCCCGGGGAGGGGCCAATCAGCCCCAGCATTTT
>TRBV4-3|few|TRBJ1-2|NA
CASSQGWGGNYGYTF
TGCGCCAGCAGCCAAGGTTGGGGGGGAAACTATGGCTACACCTTC
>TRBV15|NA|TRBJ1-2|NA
CATSRDRGGDGYTF
TGTGCCACCAGCAGAGATCGCGGAGGGGATGGCTACACCTTC
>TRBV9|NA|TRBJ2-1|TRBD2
CASSLSGGQDEQFF
TGTGCCAGCAGCCTTTCGGGGGGGCAGGATGAGCAGTTCTTC
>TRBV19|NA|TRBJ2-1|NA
CASSAQGLNEQFF
TGTGCCAGTAGTGCGCAGGGCCTCAATGAGCAGTTCTTC
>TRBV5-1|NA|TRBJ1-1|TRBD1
CASSTDPGQATEAFF
TGCGCCAGCAGTACAGATCCGGGACAGGCGACTGAAGCTTTCTTT
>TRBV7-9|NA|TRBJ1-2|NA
CASSLYQGYTF
TGTGCCAGCAGCTTATATCAGGGCTACACCTTC
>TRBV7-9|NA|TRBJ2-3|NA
CASSLTASSYADTQYF
TGTGCCAGCAGCTTAACGGCTAGCTCCTATGCGGATACGCAGTATTTT
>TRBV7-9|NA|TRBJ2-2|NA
CASSFTVTGELFF
TGTGCCAGCAGCTTTACTGTCACCGGGGAGCTGTTTTTT
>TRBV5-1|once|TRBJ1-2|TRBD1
CASSQKRTGRDGYTF
TGCGCCAGCAGCCAAAAACGGACAGGGAGGGATGGCTACACCTTC
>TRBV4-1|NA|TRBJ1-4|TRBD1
CASSPVPGQFDEKLFF
TGCGCCAGCAGCCCGGTCCCGGGACAGTTTGATGAAAAACTGTTTTTT
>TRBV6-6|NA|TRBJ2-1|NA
CASSPTSGTFNEQFF
TGTGCCAGCAGCCCGACCTCCGGGACATTCAATGAGCAGTTCTTC
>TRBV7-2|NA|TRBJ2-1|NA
CASSLGPWASKFF
TGTGCCAGCAGCTTAGGCCCGTGGGCGAGCAAGTTCTTC
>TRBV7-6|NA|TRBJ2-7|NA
CASSLGGITYEQYF
TGTGCCAGCAGCTTAGGAGGGATTACCTACGAGCAGTACTTC
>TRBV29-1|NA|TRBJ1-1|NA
CSVDQNTEAFF
TGCAGCGTTGACCAGAACACTGAAGCTTTCTTT
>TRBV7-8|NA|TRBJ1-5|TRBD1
CASSAYRSTGTGFDQPQHF
TGTGCCAGCAGCGCCTACCGGAGCACCGGGACAGGGTTCGATCAGCCCCAGCATTTT
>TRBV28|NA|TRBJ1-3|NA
CASSFRRVDTIYF
TGTGCCAGCAGTTTTAGGAGGGTGGACACCATATATTTT
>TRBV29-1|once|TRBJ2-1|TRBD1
CSVPGQLKNEQFF
TGCAGCGTTCCGGGACAGTTAAAAAATGAGCAGTTCTTC
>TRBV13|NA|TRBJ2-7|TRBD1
CASSWRTGHTYEQYF
TGTGCCAGCAGCTGGAGGACAGGGCATACCTACGAGCAGTACTTC
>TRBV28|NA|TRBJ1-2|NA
CASNNAGESYYGYTF
TGTGCCAGCAACAATGCGGGGGAATCATACTATGGCTACACCTTC
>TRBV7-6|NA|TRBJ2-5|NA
CASSLAGTEYQETQYF
TGTGCCAGCAGCTTAGCTGGTACAGAGTACCAAGAGACCCAGTACTTC
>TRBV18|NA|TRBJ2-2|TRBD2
CASHQMRGASTGELFF
TGTGCCAGCCACCAAATGCGGGGGGCAAGTACCGGGGAGCTGTTTTTT
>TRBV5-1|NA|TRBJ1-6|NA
CASSLARDTTSGNSPLHF
TGCGCCAGCAGCTTGGCCCGGGACACCACCAGTGGGAATTCACCCCTCCACTTT
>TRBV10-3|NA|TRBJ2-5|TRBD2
CAISPAVVAGGRETQYF
TGTGCCATCAGCCCGGCGGTAGTAGCGGGGGGGCGAGAGACCCAGTACTTC